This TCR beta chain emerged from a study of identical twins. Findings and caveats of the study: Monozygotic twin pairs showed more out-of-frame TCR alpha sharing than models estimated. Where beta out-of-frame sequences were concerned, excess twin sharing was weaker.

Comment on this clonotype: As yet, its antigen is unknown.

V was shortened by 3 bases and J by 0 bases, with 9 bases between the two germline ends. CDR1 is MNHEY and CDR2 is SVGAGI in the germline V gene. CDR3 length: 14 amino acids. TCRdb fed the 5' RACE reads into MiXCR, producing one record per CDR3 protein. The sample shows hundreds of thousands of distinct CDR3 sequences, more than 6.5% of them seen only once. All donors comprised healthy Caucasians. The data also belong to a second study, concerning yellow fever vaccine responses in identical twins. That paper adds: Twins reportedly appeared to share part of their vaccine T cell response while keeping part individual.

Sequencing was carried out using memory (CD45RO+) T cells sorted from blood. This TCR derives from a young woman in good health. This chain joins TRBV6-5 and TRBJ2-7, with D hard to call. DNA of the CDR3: TGTGCCAGCAGTTATAAATTGAGCTCCTACGAGCAGTACTTC. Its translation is CASSYKLSSYEQYF.